This entry is about one T cell receptor (beta chain). This sample is drawn from a study of blood T cell repertoires in COVID-19. This CDR3 is 14 amino acids long. The junction had 1 base not matched to a gene; V was cut back by 4 bases and J by 2 bases. Germline V gene lookup returns CDR1 MNHEY and CDR2 SVGAGI. Original data processing: Amplification of reference gene primers provided the estimated nucleated cell counts. Sequenced by immunoSEQ multiplex PCR; TCRdb stores in-frame clones only, minus some. The V and J calls and clone size are taken from that table; D and trimming were inferred from the DNA. The repertoire holds about 190,000 clones, with less than 85% as singletons.

The chain employs TRBV6-5 and TRBJ2-5, with 10 bases fitting TRBD2. The source is a man between 50 and 59 years old who had recovered from COVID-19. Sequencing was done on a sample of peripheral blood. In DNA, the CDR3 is TGTGCCAGCAGTTCTAGCGGGAGACAAGAGACCCAGTACTTC. This encodes CASSSSGRQETQYF.